These 30 T cell receptor beta chains were all obtained from the same sample, sequenced in a study of blood T cell repertoires in COVID-19. TCRdb's copy holds only in-frame clones and misses some; the assay was immunoSEQ multiplex PCR. Of some 93,000 clones detected, 65% to 90% appear once; the ten largest clones hold 3.5% to 4%. Sequencing was done on a sample of peripheral blood. All receptors come from a man in his 60s with acute or convalescent COVID-19.

CDR3 in amino acids: CASSLVPGNTEAFF. Here the CDR3 DNA reads TGTGCCAGCAGCTTAGTGCCGGGGAACACTGAAGCTTTCTTT. The rearrangement joins TRBV7-9 to TRBJ1-1; D gene uncertain. This CDR3 has 14 amino acids. The ends were cut back, 1 base at V and 1 base at J, with 7 bases in the middle. From germline, CDR1 is SEHNR and CDR2 FQNEAQ (reference sequence).

Note on this clone: One end of the junction fails to match germline, which may point to a read error. The chain links TRBV6-1 to TRBJ2-7; the match to TRBD2 covers 8 bases. From germline, CDR1 is MNHNS and CDR2 SASEGT. CDR3 size: 16 residues. The DNA for the CDR3 is TGTGCCAGCAGGGAAGTACCGGGACTAGTATCCTACGAGCAGTACTTC. It specifies CASREVPGLVSYEQYF.

The chain combines TRBV6-6 with TRBJ2-4; D is possibly TRBD2 (6 bases). This CDR3 has 15 amino acids. Germline loops: CDR1 MNHNY, CDR2 SVGAGI (reference sequence). The V end lost 5 bases, the J end lost 0 bases, and 11 bases lay between the germline ends. In DNA form, the CDR3 reads TGTGCCAGCAGTATCACGGGACTAGCCAAAAACATTCAGTACTTC. Translated, it gives CASSITGLAKNIQYF.

This sequence joins TRBV2 and TRBJ2-1; TRBD2 aligns across 10 bases. The CDR3 spans 16 residues. From germline, CDR1 is SNHLY and CDR2 FYNNEI. The V and J ends lost 0 bases and 10 bases, in that order; junction bases with no gene match: 9. CDR3: CASSEARSGGASEQFF. The CDR3, as DNA: TGTGCCAGCAGTGAAGCGCGAAGCGGGGGGGCGTCAGAGCAGTTCTTC.

This clone came up once. V is TRBV3-1 (or the pseudogene TRBV3-2) and J is TRBJ1-1; TRBD1 matches 7 bases. CDR1 and CDR2 (germline): LGHDT, YNNKEL (reference sequence). Trimming removed 3 bases from V and 7 bases from J; junction bases left unmatched: 8. The CDR3 has 14 residues. For the CDR3, the DNA is TGTGCCAGCAGCCAGAAAGACAGGGCCAGTGAAGCTTTCTTT. Protein sequence: CASSQKDRASEAFF.

This sequence joins TRBV14 and TRBJ2-7, with D uncertain. This CDR3 contains 13 residues. Germline CDR1 reads SGHDN; CDR2 reads FVKESK. Trimming took 2 bases from V and 4 from J, leaving 9 bases between them. CDR3 loop: CASSQLPGYEQYF. The CDR3 region has the DNA TGTGCCAGCAGCCAACTTCCCGGTTACGAGCAGTACTTC.

The gene calls are TRBV12-3 or TRBV12-4 and TRBJ2-7, with TRBD1 matching 8 bases. With V trimmed by 8 bases and J by 7 bases, 10 bases remained unmatched. CDR3 size: 13 residues. The CDR3 reads CASQVQGAREQYF. As DNA, the CDR3 is TGTGCCAGCCAAGTCCAGGGGGCGCGAGAGCAGTACTTC.

The V and J genes are TRBV5-4 and TRBJ2-7; TRBD2 matches 7 bases. The CDR3 covers 15 residues. The trim removed 0 bases at V and 3 bases at J, leaving 6 bases unmatched. Per the germline V gene, CDR1 is SGHNT and CDR2 is YYREEE (reference sequence). The CDR3 region has the DNA TGTGCCAGCAGCTTGGGGGGGAGGGCCTTCTACGAGCAGTACTTC. It codes for CASSLGGRAFYEQYF.

The sample holds a few counts of this clone. The chain joins TRBV14 to TRBJ2-3; D is ambiguous. Per the germline V gene, CDR1 is SGHDN and CDR2 is FVKESK. V lost 1 base, J lost 4 bases, and 12 bases lay in between. CDR3 size: 15 residues. DNA for the CDR3: TGTGCCAGCAGCCAAGCGTTTAGTTCGGCAGATACGCAGTATTTT. It is translated as CASSQAFSSADTQYF.

The chain combines TRBV4-1 with TRBJ2-7, with 10 bases fitting TRBD2. Germline V CDR1 and CDR2: MGHRA, YSYEKL. This CDR3 has 18 amino acids. Germline trimming cut 1 base from V and 2 bases from J; bases unmatched to any gene: 11. CDR3 nucleotides: TGCGCCAGCAGCCAAGCCACTAGCGGGAATACGTTGACCTACGAGCAGTACTTC. Protein: CASSQATSGNTLTYEQYF.

V gene TRBV10-3 combines with J gene TRBJ2-7; TRBD2 matches 10 bases. Per the germline V gene, CDR1 is ENHRY and CDR2 is SYGVKD. There are 14 residues in the CDR3. V lost 11 bases to trimming and J lost 7 bases; unmatched junction nucleotides: 14. The CDR3 loop is CAVQGLAGVREQYF. CDR3 DNA: TGTGCCGTACAGGGGCTAGCGGGAGTCCGGGAGCAGTACTTC.

The genes are TRBV18 and TRBJ2-1, with TRBD2 matching 11 bases. Germline values: CDR1 KGHSH, CDR2 LQKENI. Trimming took 3 bases from V and 1 from J; bases not matched to a gene: 5. The CDR3 length is 17 residues. CDR3 in amino acids: CASSPLAGGGSYNEQFF. The CDR3 coding sequence is TGTGCCAGCTCACCCCTAGCGGGAGGAGGGTCCTACAATGAGCAGTTCTTC.

V usage is TRBV10-3 and J usage is TRBJ1-6, with a possible D match to TRBD1 (6 bases). The CDR3 loop spans 15 amino acids. V was pared by 3 bases and J by 5 bases, with 11 bases between. Germline values: CDR1 ENHRY, CDR2 SYGVKD. The CDR3 sequence: CAISDEGDNNSPLHF. Here the CDR3 DNA reads TGTGCCATCAGTGATGAAGGGGACAATAATTCACCCCTCCACTTT.

Comment on this clone: Other DNA sequences within the sample encode an identical CDR3. The chain couples TRBV12-3 or TRBV12-4 to TRBJ2-5, with a tentative D call TRBD2 (5 bases). The CDR3 totals 12 residues. Trimming shortened V by 2 bases and J by 4 bases, and 5 bases separated the two germline ends. The CDR3 DNA reads TGTGCCAGCAGTTTACGGGGAGAGACCCAGTACTTC. Its translation is CASSLRGETQYF.

V and J are TRBV5-1 and TRBJ2-7, with 9 bases aligning to TRBD2. The J segment lost 3 bases and the V segment lost 0 bases, leaving 13 bases of the junction unmatched. CDR1 is SGHRS, CDR2 YFSETQ, per germline. The length of the CDR3 is 18 residues. The CDR3 DNA reads TGCGCCAGCAGCTTGGCCTTTAATAGCGGGGGACTCATCTACGAGCAGTACTTC. This codes for CASSLAFNSGGLIYEQYF.

This clone was seen only once. The chain is built from TRBV6-6 and TRBJ1-1; D perhaps matches TRBD1 (6 bases). The CDR3 spans 13 residues. V lost 0 bases to trimming and J lost 7 bases, with 9 bases between them. Germline V gene sequence: CDR1 MNHNY, CDR2 SVGAGI (reference sequence). The CDR3 DNA sequence: TGTGCCAGCAGTTACTCGGGAGGGGGTGAAGCTTTCTTT. Encoded protein: CASSYSGGGEAFF.

The rearrangement links TRBV7-6 to TRBJ2-3, with D maybe TRBD2 (6 bases). The CDR3 is 17 amino acids. Germline V gives CDR1 SGHVS, CDR2 FNYEAQ. V lost 1 base, J lost 0 bases, and 14 bases lay in between. The CDR3 sequence is CASSLGIAGTSTDTQYF. The CDR3 nucleotides are TGTGCCAGCAGCTTAGGGATAGCAGGGACTAGCACAGATACGCAGTATTTT. The full variable domain, with the rest looked up from reference TRBV7-6 and TRBJ2-3, is GAGVSQSPRYKVTKRGQDVALRCDPISGHVSLYWYRQALGQGPEFLTYFNYEAQQDKSGLPNDRFSAERPEGSISTLTIQRTEQRDSAMYRCASSLGIAGTSTDTQYFGPGTRLTVL.

The chain combines TRBV15 with TRBJ2-2; 7 bases are shared with TRBD1. Germline V CDR1 and CDR2: LNHNV, YYDKDF (reference sequence). The CDR3 totals 17 residues. V lost 0 bases, J lost 6 bases, and 10 bases stayed unmatched. In nucleotides, the CDR3 is TGTGCCACCAGCAGAGACCTCAGACAGGGTTCGGCCGGGGAGCTGTTTTTT. Translating it yields CATSRDLRQGSAGELFF.

This clone showed up just a few times. Other nucleotide sequences from this sample produce the same CDR3. The chain carries TRBV5-1 and TRBJ1-5; 9 bases are a match to TRBD1. The germline gives CDR1 SGHRS, CDR2 YFSETQ. This CDR3 spans 15 amino acids. The V and J ends lost 0 bases and 7 bases, in that order; junction bases with no gene match: 5. The CDR3 sequence: CASSLAGTGNQPQHF. The CDR3 nucleotides are TGCGCCAGCAGCTTGGCCGGGACAGGGAACCAGCCCCAGCATTTT.

The rearrangement uses TRBV3-1 (or the pseudogene TRBV3-2) and TRBJ2-5; 7 bases match TRBD2. V lost 4 bases to trimming and J lost 2 bases; unmatched junction nucleotides: 10. This CDR3 has 16 amino acids. Germline lookup yields CDR1 LGHDT and CDR2 YNNKEL (reference sequence). The CDR3 spells CASSPSGSGIQETQYF. CDR3 nucleotide sequence: TGTGCCAGCAGCCCCTCGGGCAGCGGGATACAAGAGACCCAGTACTTC.

This rearrangement joins TRBV11-1 to TRBJ1-1, with 9 nucleotides matching TRBD1. The CDR3 totals 15 residues. Germline loops: CDR1 SGHAT, CDR2 FQDESV (reference sequence). With V trimmed by 6 bases and J by 0 bases, 5 bases remained unmatched. CDR3 region: CASRQQGALNTEAFF. In DNA form, the CDR3 reads TGTGCCAGCAGGCAACAGGGGGCGTTGAACACTGAAGCTTTCTTT.

V and J are TRBV7-2 and TRBJ2-7; 10 bases are shared with TRBD1. V was clipped by 2 bases and J by 4 bases; unmatched bases: 5. Germline values: CDR1 SGHTA, CDR2 FQGNSA. This CDR3 contains 15 residues. CDR3 protein: CASSLWGQGIYEQYF. CDR3 sequence (DNA): TGTGCCAGCAGCTTATGGGGACAGGGGATTTACGAGCAGTACTTC.

V is TRBV6-4 and J is TRBJ2-3, with TRBD1 matching 11 bases. The CDR3 runs 14 residues. In germline, CDR1 is MRHNA, CDR2 SNTAGT. The V segment lost 4 bases and the J segment 4 bases; nucleotides outside the gene matches: 1. The CDR3 loop reads CASSAGQGADTQYF. CDR3 DNA sequence: TGTGCCAGCAGTGCGGGACAGGGGGCAGATACGCAGTATTTT.

The chain carries TRBV19 and TRBJ2-5; 9 bases are shared with TRBD1. The CDR3 sequence is 16 residues long. With V trimmed by 8 bases and J by 4 bases, 14 bases remained unmatched. CDR1 and CDR2 (germline): LNHDA, SQIVND (reference sequence). The CDR3 DNA reads as TGTGCCAGTGCCGATGACAGGGGGGGGTCCGGAGAGACCCAGTACTTC. This encodes CASADDRGGSGETQYF.

The chain links TRBV5-1 to TRBJ2-5, with 13 bases that match TRBD2. This CDR3 has 16 residues. The germline V gene has CDR1 SGHRS and CDR2 YFSETQ. J lost 5 bases, V lost 2 bases, and 6 bases had no gene match. The CDR3 sequence: CASSFTSGGVSETQYF. The CDR3 DNA sequence: TGCGCCAGCAGCTTTACTAGCGGGGGGGTATCGGAGACCCAGTACTTC.

The chain recombines TRBV29-1 with TRBJ2-5; TRBD2 agrees at 9 bases. J was trimmed by 4 bases and V by 4 bases; bases with no gene match: 7. The CDR3 totals 14 residues. The germline gives CDR1 SQVTM, CDR2 ANQGSEA. The CDR3 is CSVVGTSLRETQYF. In nucleotides, the CDR3 is TGCAGCGTTGTAGGGACTAGCCTTCGAGAGACCCAGTACTTC.

This rearrangement joins TRBV6-2 or TRBV6-3 to TRBJ1-5; D gene unclear. Germline V gives CDR1 MNHEY, CDR2 SVGEGT. The CDR3 has 14 amino acids. V was shortened by 5 bases and J by 3 bases, with 11 bases between the two germline ends. CDR3 sequence: CASSNQVSNQPQHF. CDR3 in DNA: TGTGCCAGCAGTAATCAGGTTTCCAATCAGCCCCAGCATTTT.

J is TRBJ2-1 and V is TRBV7-2; 11 bases agree with TRBD2. The CDR3 has 15 amino acids. V shed 3 bases and J 10 bases; nucleotides not matched to a gene: 8. The germline V gene encodes CDR1 SGHTA and CDR2 FQGNSA. CDR3 residues: CASSFNTGTSGEQFF. In DNA form, the CDR3 reads TGTGCCAGCAGCTTTAATACCGGGACTAGCGGCGAGCAGTTCTTC.

The chain joins TRBV2 to TRBJ2-4, with 10 bases identical to TRBD2. V was pared by 0 bases and J by 7 bases, with 9 bases of the junction left unmatched. The germline V gene has CDR1 SNHLY and CDR2 FYNNEI. This CDR3 is 17 amino acids long. CDR3 in amino acids: CASSEALLSGGANIQYF. In nucleotides, the CDR3 is TGTGCCAGCAGTGAAGCGCTTCTGAGCGGGGGGGCGAACATTCAGTACTTC.

The V call is TRBV5-1, the J call TRBJ2-2; 7 positions agree with TRBD2. The V and J ends lost 3 bases and 0 bases, in that order; junction bases with no gene match: 5. The CDR3 contains 16 residues. Germline CDR1 reads SGHRS; CDR2 reads YFSETQ. For the CDR3, the DNA is TGCGCCAGCAGCTCTGCGGGAGTTCCGAACACCGGGGAGCTGTTTTTT. It yields the protein CASSSAGVPNTGELFF.